This TCR beta chain was documented in a study of PD-L1 blockade in urothelial cancer. Study-level background: About 90% of the 29 patients were men with bladder-origin urothelial cancer. Blood analyses occurred 3 weeks (second dose) and 6 weeks post treatment start.

This CDR3 has 12 amino acids. Germline loops: CDR1 SEHNR, CDR2 FQNEAQ (reference sequence). The V and J ends lost 6 bases and 2 bases respectively, with 8 bases between them. Profiled with immunoSEQ multiplex PCR; TCRdb holds only in-frame clones, not every one. The data hold some 60,000 clones, with about 86% observed a single time. In its sample, this clone was seen a few times. Specimen: PBMCs, collected around atezolizumab (anti-PD-L1) treatment. The receptor was derived from a man aged 45-65 years with urothelial cancer. The chain employs TRBV7-9 and TRBJ2-7, with D unresolved. CDR3 bases: TGTGCCAGCAGTCGTAACACCTACGAGCAGTACTTC. Residues: CASSRNTYEQYF.